What follows are 7 T cell receptor beta chains derived from one specimen sequenced in a study of cytomegalovirus exposure and HLA in healthy donors. TCRdb's table, derived via immunoSEQ multiplex PCR, lists solely in-frame clones and lacks some. The sample consists of under 200,000 clones, around 96% of them appearing once. The sample taken for sequencing was PBMCs. All receptors come from a woman younger than 30 in good health and CMV-seronegative.

This chain links TRBV19 with TRBJ2-1; tentatively, D is TRBD2 (6 bases). CDR1 and CDR2 from the germline V gene are LNHDA and SQIVND (reference sequence). V dropped 0 bases and J dropped 0 bases, with 15 bases sitting between them. CDR3 length equals 18 residues. CDR3 sequence: CASSIDGNRGSSYNEQFF. Written as DNA, the CDR3 is TGTGCCAGTAGTATAGATGGAAACCGGGGGAGCTCCTACAATGAGCAGTTCTTC.

This chain connects TRBV5-1 to TRBJ1-6; 11 bases fit TRBD1. This CDR3 comprises 15 residues. Per germline, CDR1 SGHRS and CDR2 YFSETQ. V lost 5 bases to trimming and J lost 14 bases; unmatched junction nucleotides: 12. DNA for the CDR3: TGCGCCAGCAGGGGGGGGACAGGGGGAAGTTCCACCCTCCACTTT. Its translation is CASRGGTGGSSTLHF.

This clone was observed once. The V and J genes are TRBV4-2 and TRBJ1-2; 10 nucleotides line up with TRBD1. V was clipped by 4 bases and J by 1 base; unmatched bases: 21. CDR1 and CDR2 (germline): LGHNA, YNFKEQ. The CDR3 sequence is 21 residues long. The CDR3 sequence: CASSRRGTGVGWSDYNYGYTF. DNA of the CDR3: TGTGCCAGCAGCCGCCGAGGGACAGGGGTCGGATGGAGTGATTATAACTATGGCTACACCTTC.

The CDR3 reads CASSDYYGYTF. CDR3 nucleotide sequence: TGTGCCAGCTCGGACTACTATGGCTACACCTTC. The gene calls are TRBV2 and TRBJ1-2; no clear D gene. The CDR3 covers 11 residues. Per the germline V gene, CDR1 is SNHLY and CDR2 is FYNNEI. The ends were cut back, 8 bases at V and 3 bases at J, with 7 bases in the middle.

The chain employs TRBV6-6 and TRBJ1-6; 7 bases map to TRBD1. The CDR3 sequence is 15 residues long. Trimming at V came to 5 bases and at J to 13 bases, leaving 14 bases not matched to a gene. Germline assignment: CDR1 MNHNY and CDR2 SVGAGI (reference sequence). For the CDR3, the DNA is TGTGCCAGCAGTCCGGGACAGCCCCAAATAAGGCCCCTCCACTTT. Encoded protein: CASSPGQPQIRPLHF.

The V gene is TRBV21-1, the J gene TRBJ2-4; the table's D gene call, TRBD2, was not cross checked with the DNA. TRBV21-1 is a documented pseudogene. The CDR3 covers 19 residues. The CDR3 sequence: CASSISGGGPPLAKNIQYF. The CDR3 DNA reads TGTGCCAGCAGCATTAGCGGGGGGGGACCCCCCTTGGCCAAAAACATTCAGTACTTC.

J is TRBJ2-5 and V is TRBV7-9, with a tentative D call TRBD2 (5 bases). The ends were cut back, 2 bases at V and 2 bases at J, with 9 bases in the middle. CDR1 is SEHNR and CDR2 is FQNEAQ in the germline V gene (reference sequence). CDR3 length: 14 residues. The CDR3 DNA follows: TGTGCCAGCAGCTTAATTGCGGGTCAAGAGACCCAGTACTTC. Amino acids: CASSLIAGQETQYF. The entire variable domain, with the rest obtained from reference TRBV7-9 and TRBJ2-5, is as follows: DTGVSQNPRHKITKRGQNVTFRCDPISEHNRLYWYRQTLGQGPEFLTYFQNEAQLEKSRLLSDRFSAERPKGSFSTLEIQRTEQGDSAMYLCASSLIAGQETQYFGPGTRLLVL.